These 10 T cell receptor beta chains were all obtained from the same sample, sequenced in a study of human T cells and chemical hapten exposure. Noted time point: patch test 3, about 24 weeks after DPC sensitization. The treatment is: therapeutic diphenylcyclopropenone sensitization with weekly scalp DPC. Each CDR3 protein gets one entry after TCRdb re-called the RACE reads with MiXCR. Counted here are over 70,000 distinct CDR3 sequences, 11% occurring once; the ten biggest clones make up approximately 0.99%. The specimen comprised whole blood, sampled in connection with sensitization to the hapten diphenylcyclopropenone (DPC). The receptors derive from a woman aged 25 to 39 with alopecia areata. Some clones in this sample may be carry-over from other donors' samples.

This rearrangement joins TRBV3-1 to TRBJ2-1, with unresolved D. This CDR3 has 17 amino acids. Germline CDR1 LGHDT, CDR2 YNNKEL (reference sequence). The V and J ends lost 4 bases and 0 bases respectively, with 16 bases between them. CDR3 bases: TGTGCCAGCAGCCTCCTACCCCCACGGAGCTCCTACAATGAGCAGTTCTTC. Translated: CASSLLPPRSSYNEQFF.

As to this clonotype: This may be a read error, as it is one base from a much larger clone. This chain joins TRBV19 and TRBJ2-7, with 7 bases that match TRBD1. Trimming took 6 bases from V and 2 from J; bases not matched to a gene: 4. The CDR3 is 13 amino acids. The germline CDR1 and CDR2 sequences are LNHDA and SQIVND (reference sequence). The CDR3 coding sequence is TGTGCCAGTAGGGCACAGGGGACCTACGAGCAGTACTTC. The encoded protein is CASRAQGTYEQYF.

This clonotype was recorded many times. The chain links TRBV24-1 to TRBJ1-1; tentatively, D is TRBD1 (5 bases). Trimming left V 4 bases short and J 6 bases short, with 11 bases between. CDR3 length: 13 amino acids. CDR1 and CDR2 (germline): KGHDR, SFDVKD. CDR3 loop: CATSDPDSSEAFF. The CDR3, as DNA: TGTGCCACCAGTGACCCCGACAGCTCTGAAGCTTTCTTT.

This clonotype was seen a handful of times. The CDR3 DNA reads as TGTGCCAGCAGTCAGTTTGAGGTCAATCAGCCCCAGCATTTT. Amino acid sequence: CASSQFEVNQPQHF. This chain links TRBV6-2 or TRBV6-3 with TRBJ1-5; no clear D. V was shortened by 5 bases and J by 3 bases, with 11 bases between the two germline ends. Germline values: CDR1 MNHEY, CDR2 SVGEGT. The CDR3 covers 14 residues.

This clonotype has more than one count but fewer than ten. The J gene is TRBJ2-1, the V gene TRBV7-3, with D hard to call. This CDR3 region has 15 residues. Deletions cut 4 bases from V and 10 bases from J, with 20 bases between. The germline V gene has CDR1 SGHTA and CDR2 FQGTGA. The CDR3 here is CASSSHYLGSQEQFF. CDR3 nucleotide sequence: TGTGCCAGCAGCTCACATTACCTCGGATCCCAAGAGCAGTTCTTC.

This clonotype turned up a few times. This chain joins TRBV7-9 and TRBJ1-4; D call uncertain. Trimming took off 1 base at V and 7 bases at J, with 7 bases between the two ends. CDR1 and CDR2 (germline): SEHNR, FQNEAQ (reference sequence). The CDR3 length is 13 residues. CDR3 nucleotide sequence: TGTGCCAGCAGCTTAGAAGGAGGTGAAAAACTGTTTTTT. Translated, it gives CASSLEGGEKLFF.

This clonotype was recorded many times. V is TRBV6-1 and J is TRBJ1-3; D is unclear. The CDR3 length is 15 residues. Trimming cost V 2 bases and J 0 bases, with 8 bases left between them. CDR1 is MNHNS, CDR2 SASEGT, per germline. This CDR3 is CASSESPDSGNTIYF. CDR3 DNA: TGTGCCAGCAGTGAAAGCCCTGACTCTGGAAACACCATATATTTT.

DNA of the CDR3: TGCAGCGTTCATTTAGCGGTCAAACCCAACAATGAGCAGTTCTTC. Its protein is CSVHLAVKPNNEQFF. The V gene is TRBV29-1, the J gene TRBJ2-1, with D possibly being TRBD2 (6 bases). Germline V gives CDR1 SQVTM, CDR2 ANQGSEA. The CDR3 is 15 residues long. Trimming stripped 5 bases from V and 5 bases from J, with 19 bases between.

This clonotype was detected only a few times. CDR3 sequence: CASSLGEAEAFF. In DNA form, the CDR3 reads TGTGCCAGCAGTCTAGGGGAGGCTGAAGCTTTCTTT. J is TRBJ1-1 and V is TRBV5-6, with D possibly matching TRBD1 (5 bases). The CDR3 loop spans 12 amino acids. Germline loops: CDR1 SGHDT, CDR2 YYEEEE. Between the trimmed V and J ends, which lost 5 bases and 6 bases, there was a span of 11 bases.

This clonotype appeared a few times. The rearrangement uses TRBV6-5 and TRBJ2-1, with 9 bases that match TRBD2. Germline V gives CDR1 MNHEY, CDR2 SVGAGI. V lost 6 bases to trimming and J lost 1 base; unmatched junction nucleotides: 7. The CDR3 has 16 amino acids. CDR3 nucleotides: TGTGCCAGCAGCCTCGGAGCGGGAGGTTCCTACAATGAGCAGTTCTTC. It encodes CASSLGAGGSYNEQFF.